Following are 24 T cell receptor beta chains from one sample sequenced in a study of response to subunit inactivated influenza vaccine. One entry per CDR3 protein, called by TCRdb with MiXCR from the RT-PCR reads. The repertoire includes over 800,000 distinct CDR3 sequences, less than 25% of them detected once, and roughly a tenth sits in the top ten. The sample consisted of PBMCs from blood, taken roughly 5 days after vaccination. Receptors were obtained from a man in his forties or fifties who received an inactivated influenza vaccine.

This clonotype occurred a few times. The chain is built from TRBV24-1 and TRBJ2-5, with a possible D match to TRBD1 (5 bases). Germline V lookup: CDR1 KGHDR, CDR2 SFDVKD. CDR3 length: 16 residues. V was trimmed by 4 bases and J by 3 bases, leaving 17 bases between them. CDR3 nucleotides: TGTGCCACCAGTGACACAAACAGGATTTGGGAAGAGACCCAGTACTTC. It is translated as CATSDTNRIWEETQYF.

The J gene is TRBJ2-7, the V gene TRBV3-1; the D gene is possibly TRBD1 (6 bases). Germline CDR1 LGHDT, CDR2 YNNKEL (reference sequence). The CDR3 has 16 residues. The V gene lost 1 base and the J gene lost 3 bases, with 16 bases spanning the gap. CDR3 protein: CASSQGVTGTIYEQYF. The CDR3 bases are TGTGCCAGCAGCCAAGGGGTGACAGGTACTATCTACGAGCAGTACTTC.

This clonotype has only a few counts. The chain is built from TRBV7-2 and TRBJ2-3; TRBD2 matches 9 bases. Trimming at V came to 0 bases and at J to 4 bases, leaving 8 bases not matched to a gene. This CDR3 spans 17 amino acids. Per the germline V gene, CDR1 is SGHTA and CDR2 is FQGNSA. CDR3 sequence: CASSLAVVAGASDTQYF. The CDR3 bases are TGTGCCAGCAGCTTAGCGGTGGTAGCGGGGGCCTCAGATACGCAGTATTTT.

V and J are TRBV28 and TRBJ2-3; 11 bases match TRBD1. Germline-derived CDR1 and CDR2 are MDHEN and SYDVKM. CDR3 length equals 16 residues. Losses at the gene ends were 5 bases for V and 4 bases for J; bases not matched to a gene: 8. CDR3 in DNA: TGTGCCAGCAGTGGGTGGGGACAGGGGGGTTCAGATACGCAGTATTTT. This encodes CASSGWGQGGSDTQYF.

The sample holds a few counts of this clonotype. The rearrangement uses TRBV7-2 and TRBJ2-3; D gene unclear. Germline V gene data show CDR1 as SGHTA and CDR2 as FQGNSA. The CDR3 loop spans 12 amino acids. V dropped 1 base and J dropped 7 bases, with 6 bases sitting between them. The CDR3 loop reads CASSLDSYTQYF. In DNA, the CDR3 is TGTGCCAGCAGCTTAGATAGCTATACGCAGTATTTT.

This clonotype was picked up a small number of times. The CDR3 here is CATSEGGVRETQYF. CDR3 DNA: TGTGCCACCAGCGAGGGTGGGGTCCGGGAGACCCAGTACTTC. The J gene is TRBJ2-5, the V gene TRBV15, with D tentatively TRBD2 (5 bases). In germline, CDR1 is LNHNV, CDR2 YYDKDF (reference sequence). V lost 5 bases to trimming and J lost 5 bases, with 15 bases between them. The CDR3 runs 14 residues.

Only a few counts were recorded for this clonotype. This rearrangement joins TRBV7-9 to TRBJ2-3, with a possible D match to TRBD2 (6 bases). Per germline, CDR1 SEHNR and CDR2 FQNEAQ (reference sequence). Deletions cut 5 bases from V and 5 bases from J, with 17 bases between. CDR3 length: 15 amino acids. The CDR3 DNA reads TGTGCCAGCAGCGGCCTTGGCGGGAACGAAGATACGCAGTATTTT. Amino acid sequence: CASSGLGGNEDTQYF.

The genes are TRBV9 and TRBJ2-3; TRBD1 matches 9 bases. The CDR3 has 15 residues. Germline CDR1 and CDR2: SGDLS and YYNGEE. V trimming: 2 bases; J trimming: 4 bases; junction bases outside the gene matches: 5. The CDR3 sequence: CASSVSGQGADTQYF. CDR3 nucleotides: TGTGCCAGCAGCGTCTCGGGACAGGGTGCAGATACGCAGTATTTT.

This clonotype was counted at least ten times. This chain links TRBV18 with TRBJ2-7, with D uncertain. CDR1 KGHSH and CDR2 LQKENI come from the germline V gene. V was shortened by 2 bases and J by 0 bases, with 8 bases between the two germline ends. This CDR3 spans 14 amino acids. The CDR3 region is CASSPNLDSYEQYF. CDR3 in DNA: TGTGCCAGCTCACCAAATCTAGACTCCTACGAGCAGTACTTC. The variable domain in full, with the rest retrieved from reference TRBV18 and TRBJ2-7, is NAGVMQNPRHLVRRRGQEARLRCSPMKGHSHVYWYRQLPEEGLKFMVYLQKENIIDESGMPKERFSAEFPKEGPSILRIQQVVRGDSAAYFCASSPNLDSYEQYFGPGTRLTVT.

A few counts support this clonotype. The V gene is TRBV24-1, the J gene TRBJ2-1; possibly TRBD2 for D (5 bases). Germline V gene sequence: CDR1 KGHDR, CDR2 SFDVKD. The CDR3 is 15 amino acids. V was shortened by 0 bases and J by 1 base, with 6 bases between the two germline ends. The CDR3 here is CATSDLSGSYNEQFF. The CDR3 DNA follows: TGTGCCACCAGTGATTTGTCGGGGTCCTACAATGAGCAGTTCTTC.

Only a few counts were recorded for this clonotype. The chain carries TRBV20-1 and TRBJ2-5, with unresolved D. With 4 bases removed from V and 2 bases from J, the gap between germline ends came to 5 bases. The CDR3 totals 11 residues. Germline CDR1 is DFQATT and CDR2 is SNEGSKA (reference sequence). CDR3 region: CSATSQETQYF. The CDR3 DNA reads TGCAGTGCTACCAGTCAAGAGACCCAGTACTTC.

This rearrangement joins TRBV4-1 to TRBJ2-2; D is ambiguous. The CDR3 extends over 17 amino acids. Trimming took off 6 bases at V and 5 bases at J, with 22 bases between the two ends. CDR1 and CDR2 from the germline V gene are MGHRA and YSYEKL. The CDR3 DNA is TGCGCCAGCAGTCGTAACCCGGGCCAGATAGCAACCGGGGAGCTGTTTTTT. Translating gives CASSRNPGQIATGELFF.

The chain links TRBV20-1 to TRBJ2-5; no reliable D call. V was pared by 6 bases and J by 4 bases, with 9 bases between. Germline-derived CDR1 and CDR2 are DFQATT and SNEGSKA (reference sequence). This CDR3 has 11 amino acids. The DNA of the CDR3 is TGCAGTGCGGGGTCCGGAGAGACCCAGTACTTC. It codes for CSAGSGETQYF.

There are a few counts of this clonotype. The genes are TRBV3-1 and TRBJ2-3; possibly TRBD2 for D (5 bases). The CDR3 contains 17 residues. CDR1 is LGHDT and CDR2 is YNNKEL in the germline V gene (reference sequence). Trimming took 1 base from V and 4 from J, leaving 18 bases between them. The CDR3 nucleotides are TGTGCCAGCAGCCAAGGTCGGCTAGCCGGTTCCGCAGATACGCAGTATTTT. Its translation: CASSQGRLAGSADTQYF.

With regard to this clonotype: Germline and junction disagree at one end, which may indicate a read error. The chain carries TRBV3-1 and TRBJ2-7; D is unclear. This CDR3 comprises 13 residues. In germline, CDR1 is LGHDT, CDR2 YNNKEL (reference sequence). The CDR3 loop is CASSQDKGPPARF. The CDR3 DNA follows: TGTGCCAGCAGCCAAGATAAGGGTCCCCCAGCCCGCTTC.

The chain employs TRBV5-1 and TRBJ2-6, with D perhaps matching TRBD1 or TRBD2 (6 bases each). V lost 2 bases and J 0 bases, leaving 15 bases between the germline ends. CDR1 and CDR2 (germline): SGHRS, YFSETQ. This CDR3 has 18 residues. CDR3 sequence: CASSFPGGDYSGANVLTF. In DNA, the CDR3 is TGCGCCAGCAGCTTCCCCGGGGGCGACTACTCTGGGGCCAACGTCCTGACTTTC.

This clonotype came up a few times. The rearrangement uses TRBV12-3 or TRBV12-4 and TRBJ2-7, with D perhaps matching TRBD1 or TRBD2 (5 bases each). Trimming pared 5 bases from V and 0 bases from J, leaving 14 bases between. The CDR3 extends over 15 amino acids. CDR3 nucleotide sequence: TGTGCCAGCAGTCCCGGGGCCGCAAGCTCCTACGAGCAGTACTTC. This codes for CASSPGAASSYEQYF.

The chain uses TRBV19 and TRBJ2-2, with D hard to call. This CDR3 comprises 16 residues. The V gene's germline CDR1 is LNHDA and CDR2 SQIVND (reference sequence). With 6 bases removed from V and 6 bases from J, the gap between germline ends came to 20 bases. In DNA form, the CDR3 reads TGTGCCAGTAGACACATCATAGAATCCATTTCCGGGGAGCTGTTTTTT. Residues: CASRHIIESISGELFF.

This clonotype has a handful of counts. The chain combines TRBV29-1 with TRBJ2-1; D ambiguous. CDR1 SQVTM and CDR2 ANQGSEA come from the germline V gene. This CDR3 spans 11 amino acids. V dropped 4 bases and J dropped 8 bases, with 9 bases sitting between them. CDR3 DNA sequence: TGCAGCGTTGGGAAATATGATGAGCAGTTCTTC. Translating it yields CSVGKYDEQFF.

This clonotype was counted many times. J is TRBJ2-7 and V is TRBV18, with D uncertain. CDR1 KGHSH and CDR2 LQKENI come from the germline V gene. CDR3 length equals 12 residues. The V end was cut by 5 bases, the J end by 6 bases, with 11 bases between. The CDR3 bases are TGTGCCAGCTCAGTGAATCAAGGCGAGCAGTACTTC. It is translated as CASSVNQGEQYF. The entire variable domain, with the rest obtained from reference TRBV18 and TRBJ2-7, is as follows: NAGVMQNPRHLVRRRGQEARLRCSPMKGHSHVYWYRQLPEEGLKFMVYLQKENIIDESGMPKERFSAEFPKEGPSILRIQQVVRGDSAAYFCASSVNQGEQYFGPGTRLTVT.

This clonotype was observed a few times. The chain recombines TRBV20-1 with TRBJ2-5; 7 bases agree with TRBD2. V dropped 4 bases and J dropped 4; count of bases not matched to a gene: 3. Germline V gene sequence: CDR1 DFQATT, CDR2 SNEGSKA (reference sequence). There are 12 residues in the CDR3. In DNA form, the CDR3 reads TGCAGTGCTAAGCGGGGTAGAGAGACCCAGTACTTC. Protein product: CSAKRGRETQYF.

The chain joins TRBV20-1 to TRBJ1-5; D remains unclear. The germline V and J ends were trimmed by 5 bases and 3 bases, with 11 bases remaining between them. This CDR3 has 13 amino acids. CDR1 is DFQATT, CDR2 SNEGSKA, per germline (reference sequence). The CDR3 spells CSASDTANQPQHF. CDR3 nucleotide sequence: TGCAGTGCTTCTGACACCGCCAATCAGCCCCAGCATTTT.

The chain couples TRBV18 to TRBJ2-7; 8 bases are shared with TRBD1. Trimming removed 3 bases from V and 4 bases from J; junction bases left unmatched: 5. Looked up from germline, CDR1 is KGHSH and CDR2 is LQKENI. CDR3 size: 14 residues. The CDR3 is CASSPHDRGYEQYF. CDR3 bases: TGTGCCAGCTCACCGCATGACAGGGGTTACGAGCAGTACTTC.

This clonotype was observed a few times. The V gene is TRBV6-1, the J gene TRBJ1-2; D perhaps matches TRBD1 (6 bases). The germline gives CDR1 MNHNS, CDR2 SASEGT. This CDR3 has 13 amino acids. With 8 bases removed from V and 3 bases from J, the gap between germline ends came to 13 bases. For the CDR3, the DNA is TGTGCCAGCCTCGGGGGGGCCGACTATGGCTACACCTTC. It translates to CASLGGADYGYTF.